This T cell receptor beta chain appears in the sequencing data of a study of T-cell reconstitution after alpha-beta-depleted transplantation in children. Regarding the study as a whole: Some patients' high day-60 TCRbeta diversity was traced to surviving recipient T cells and thymic progenitors. The origin of alpha-beta T cells about two months after transplant was reportedly several hundred expanded graft clones. Hyperexpanded clones declined; after one year, newly produced T cells mostly supplied diversity.

Using unique molecular identifiers, the investigators prepared the TCRbeta library. MiXCR, run by TCRdb on the PCR reads, gives a single entry per CDR3 protein. The sample contains around 700,000 distinct CDR3 sequences, less than 15% of which appear only once. This clonotype was detected many times. Its antigen is as yet unknown. The V gene end was trimmed by 6 bases and the J gene end by 7 bases; junction bases not matched to a gene: 9. This CDR3 has 14 amino acids. Germline lookup yields CDR1 MNHEY and CDR2 SMNVEV (reference sequence). Specimen: PBMCs, collected before TCRalphabeta/CD19-depleted stem cell transplant. The rearrangement links TRBV27 to TRBJ2-1; TRBD2 agrees at 7 bases. The receptor was derived from a girl aged 2 to 10 with congenital amegakaryocytic thrombocytopenia, due to receive a stem cell transplant. In DNA, the CDR3 is TGTGCCAGCAGATTAGCGGGTGGGGGGAATGAGCAGTTCTTC. This encodes CASRLAGGGNEQFF.